These 27 T cell receptor beta chains were sequenced from one sample in a study of cytomegalovirus exposure and HLA in healthy donors. The PCR used 60 Vbeta and 13 Jbeta primers. Generated by immunoSEQ multiplex PCR, the TCRdb table keeps only in-frame clones and is missing some. The repertoire holds tens of thousands of clones, with around 70% as singletons. The sequenced sample was PBMCs. The receptors come from a human donor in good health.

J is TRBJ2-2 and V is TRBV19; D perhaps matches TRBD2 (6 bases). V lost 3 bases, J lost 1 base, and 6 bases lay in between. CDR1 is LNHDA, CDR2 SQIVND, per germline (reference sequence). The CDR3 loop spans 14 amino acids. CDR3 in amino acids: CASSMGGNTGELFF. The CDR3 DNA reads as TGTGCCAGTAGTATGGGAGGGAACACCGGGGAGCTGTTTTTT. Full variable domain (remainder filled in from reference TRBV19 and TRBJ2-2): DGGITQSPKYLFRKEGQNVTLSCEQNLNHDAMYWYRQDPGQGLRLIYYSQIVNDFQKGDIAEGYSVSREKKESFPLTVTSAQKNPTAFYLCASSMGGNTGELFFGEGSRLTVL.

The V gene is TRBV29-1, the J gene TRBJ2-7; 8 bases line up with TRBD2. Germline V gene sequence: CDR1 SQVTM, CDR2 ANQGSEA. CDR3 size: 13 residues. After removal of 5 bases from V and 0 bases from J, the junction contained 3 bases not matched to a gene. CDR3 loop: CSVNGRGSYEQYF. CDR3 nucleotide sequence: TGCAGCGTTAACGGGAGGGGCTCCTACGAGCAGTACTTC.

The V and J genes are TRBV19 and TRBJ1-1; weak D call: TRBD1 (5 bases). Per the germline V gene, CDR1 is LNHDA and CDR2 is SQIVND (reference sequence). The CDR3 length is 15 residues. The V end was cut by 5 bases, the J end by 1 base, with 14 bases between. The CDR3, as DNA: TGTGCCAGTAGTCCCTCTCCCGACAGGAACACTGAAGCTTTCTTT. Protein sequence: CASSPSPDRNTEAFF.

The chain carries TRBV10-3 and TRBJ1-2, with 7 bases lining up with TRBD1. Trimming cost V 6 bases and J 4 bases; bases outside gene matches: 8. The germline V gene has CDR1 ENHRY and CDR2 SYGVKD. CDR3 size: 14 residues. The CDR3 spells CAISSGGSGYGYTF. The DNA for the CDR3 is TGTGCCATCAGCTCAGGGGGGTCGGGCTATGGCTACACCTTC.

This chain connects TRBV6-1 to TRBJ1-4; D may be TRBD1 (5 bases). CDR1 is MNHNS and CDR2 is SASEGT in the germline V gene. The CDR3 is made up of 15 amino acids. With 1 base removed from V and 8 bases from J, the gap between germline ends came to 14 bases. Here the CDR3 reads CASSEVAGRGEKLFF. The DNA for the CDR3 is TGTGCCAGCAGTGAAGTAGCAGGGCGGGGAGAAAAACTGTTTTTT.

The chain joins TRBV13 to TRBJ2-3; 7 bases align to TRBD2. Germline V CDR1 and CDR2: PRHDT, FYEKMQ (reference sequence). The CDR3 covers 15 residues. Unmatched junction bases numbered 6, after V lost 4 bases and J lost 2 bases. The CDR3 is CASSSRREATDTQYF. The CDR3 bases are TGTGCCAGCAGCTCCCGCCGGGAGGCCACAGATACGCAGTATTTT.

This clone was seen a few times. The chain couples TRBV28 to TRBJ2-2; 7 nucleotides align to TRBD1. This CDR3 spans 12 amino acids. Germline loops: CDR1 MDHEN, CDR2 SYDVKM. The CDR3 reads CATGVNTGELFF. CDR3 nucleotides: TGTGCTACAGGGGTGAACACCGGGGAGCTGTTTTTT.

The V and J genes are TRBV30 and TRBJ1-1; D not certain. The V end lost 3 bases, the J end lost 11 bases, and 19 bases lay between the germline ends. Per germline, CDR1 GTSNPN and CDR2 SVGIG (reference sequence). CDR3 length equals 13 residues. The CDR3 spells CAWRETLTGGAFF. CDR3 sequence (DNA): TGTGCCTGGAGAGAAACGCTAACCGGAGGGGCTTTCTTT.

The chain is built from TRBV15 and TRBJ2-3; 9 bases map to TRBD1. Looked up from germline, CDR1 is LNHNV and CDR2 is YYDKDF (reference sequence). V trimming: 2 bases; J trimming: 3 bases; junction bases outside the gene matches: 6. The CDR3 totals 16 residues. The CDR3 DNA is TGTGCCACCAGCAGAACAACCGGGACAGGGACAGATACGCAGTATTTT. This codes for CATSRTTGTGTDTQYF.

The sample holds one count of this clone. The chain joins TRBV9 to TRBJ1-5, with D uncertain. Germline assignment: CDR1 SGDLS and CDR2 YYNGEE. The CDR3 contains 15 residues. Deletions cut 0 bases from V and 3 bases from J, with 10 bases between. The CDR3 protein is CASSVVRGINQPQHF. For the CDR3, the DNA is TGTGCCAGCAGCGTAGTCCGGGGAATCAATCAGCCCCAGCATTTT.

By frequency in the sample, this clone is medium-sized (0.01 to 0.1%). This rearrangement joins TRBV25-1 to TRBJ2-5; 7 bases are a match to TRBD1. From germline, CDR1 is MGHDK and CDR2 SYGVNS. The CDR3 has 16 residues. V was pared by 4 bases and J by 5 bases, with 13 bases of the junction left unmatched. The CDR3 spells CASSGPSGTVDETQYF. The CDR3 DNA reads as TGTGCCAGCAGTGGACCCTCCGGGACAGTAGATGAGACCCAGTACTTC.

The chain uses TRBV12-5 and TRBJ1-2; 8 bases map to TRBD1. V shed 7 bases and J 4 bases; nucleotides not matched to a gene: 5. The CDR3 totals 13 residues. Germline CDR1 and CDR2: LGHNT and FRNRAP. The CDR3 DNA reads as TGTGCTAGTGCCCAAGACAGGGGCTATGGCTACACCTTC. This codes for CASAQDRGYGYTF.

V is TRBV10-1 and J is TRBJ1-1, with 7 bases lining up with TRBD1. The trim removed 7 bases at V and 3 bases at J, leaving 11 bases unmatched. This CDR3 has 15 amino acids. Germline V lookup: CDR1 WNHNN, CDR2 SYGVQD (reference sequence). This chain's CDR3 is CASTNNKQGYTEAFF. In DNA form, the CDR3 reads TGCGCCAGCACCAACAATAAACAGGGGTACACTGAAGCTTTCTTT.

The rearrangement uses TRBV7-9 and TRBJ2-5; 8 positions match TRBD1. The V segment lost 2 bases and the J segment 9 bases; nucleotides outside the gene matches: 2. The CDR3 is 12 residues long. The germline CDR1 and CDR2 sequences are SEHNR and FQNEAQ (reference sequence). CDR3 DNA sequence: TGTGCCAGCAGCTTACCACAGGGGGCCCAGTACTTC. Its protein is CASSLPQGAQYF. Full variable domain (rest looked up from reference TRBV7-9 and TRBJ2-5): DTGVSQNPRHKITKRGQNVTFRCDPISEHNRLYWYRQTLGQGPEFLTYFQNEAQLEKSRLLSDRFSAERPKGSFSTLEIQRTEQGDSAMYLCASSLPQGAQYFGPGTRLLVL.

The chain combines TRBV9 with TRBJ2-1, with TRBD2 matching 8 bases. V trimming: 0 bases; J trimming: 6 bases; junction bases outside the gene matches: 5. Germline CDR1 is SGDLS and CDR2 is YYNGEE. The CDR3 runs 15 residues. CDR3 nucleotides: TGTGCCAGCAGCGTAGACGGGAGGGCCTCCAATGAGCAGTTCTTC. Translating gives CASSVDGRASNEQFF.

V is TRBV10-3 and J is TRBJ1-1; 8 nucleotides agree with TRBD1. V shed 10 bases and J 4 bases; nucleotides not matched to a gene: 11. CDR3 size: 14 residues. Germline V gives CDR1 ENHRY, CDR2 SYGVKD. The CDR3 nucleotides read TGTGCCACGAGGGGGGAAACAGGGGGCACTGAAGCTTTCTTT. Protein product: CATRGETGGTEAFF.

This chain links TRBV4-2 with TRBJ2-1, with a tentative D call TRBD2 (5 bases). V was clipped by 0 bases and J by 3 bases, with 9 bases between them. The CDR3 contains 15 residues. CDR1 LGHNA and CDR2 YNFKEQ come from the germline V gene. The CDR3 here is CASSQDVGLYNEQFF. CDR3 DNA sequence: TGTGCCAGCAGCCAAGATGTAGGACTCTACAATGAGCAGTTCTTC.

This chain connects TRBV5-1 to TRBJ2-6; 7 bases align to TRBD1. The J segment lost 0 bases and the V segment lost 4 bases, leaving 4 bases of the junction unmatched. The CDR3 is 16 amino acids. Germline lookup yields CDR1 SGHRS and CDR2 YFSETQ. The CDR3 nucleotides read TGCGCCAGCAGCGGGACAGCCCGCTCTGGGGCCAACGTCCTGACTTTC. Translation gives CASSGTARSGANVLTF.

This chain links TRBV6-6 with TRBJ1-2, with 10 positions matching TRBD1. Germline trimming cut 2 bases from V and 6 bases from J; bases unmatched to any gene: 3. Germline assignment: CDR1 MNHNY and CDR2 SVGAGI (reference sequence). The CDR3 loop spans 14 amino acids. The CDR3 DNA is TGTGCCAGCAGTTACCAGGGGACAGGGGATGGCTACACCTTC. This sequence encodes CASSYQGTGDGYTF.

This chain uses TRBV2 with TRBJ2-7, with TRBD1 matching 7 bases. The junction had 5 bases not matched to a gene; V was cut back by 6 bases and J by 0 bases. The CDR3 covers 14 residues. Germline loops: CDR1 SNHLY, CDR2 FYNNEI. The CDR3 DNA reads TGTGCCAGCAGGAACCGGGACAGCTCCTACGAGCAGTACTTC. Translating it yields CASRNRDSSYEQYF.

This chain joins TRBV5-4 and TRBJ2-7; no clear D. Germline V gene data show CDR1 as SGHNT and CDR2 as YYREEE (reference sequence). CDR3 length: 13 residues. V lost 4 bases, J lost 5 bases, and 13 bases lay in between. As DNA, the CDR3 is TGTGCCAGCAGCCCACTTGAGTCCCACGAGCAGTACTTC. Its protein product is CASSPLESHEQYF.

By share of the sample, this clone is medium-sized. The genes are TRBV6-6 and TRBJ2-7, with 7 bases matching TRBD1. This CDR3 spans 14 amino acids. The junction had 9 bases not matched to a gene; V was cut back by 5 bases and J by 5 bases. Per the germline V gene, CDR1 is MNHNY and CDR2 is SVGAGI (reference sequence). DNA for the CDR3: TGTGCCAGCAGTACCCCGACAGGGTGGAACGAGCAGTACTTC. This codes for CASSTPTGWNEQYF.

The chain recombines TRBV7-9 with TRBJ1-3; TRBD1 aligns across 12 bases. With 5 bases clipped from V and 0 bases from J, the junction kept 8 bases outside the gene matches. Germline CDR1 reads SEHNR; CDR2 reads FQNEAQ (reference sequence). This CDR3 is 18 amino acids long. The CDR3 sequence is CASSMGQGARLSGNTIYF. As DNA, the CDR3 is TGTGCCAGCAGCATGGGACAGGGGGCTCGTCTCTCTGGAAACACCATATATTTT. Looking up the rest from reference TRBV7-9 and TRBJ1-3 gives the full variable domain: DTGVSQNPRHKITKRGQNVTFRCDPISEHNRLYWYRQTLGQGPEFLTYFQNEAQLEKSRLLSDRFSAERPKGSFSTLEIQRTEQGDSAMYLCASSMGQGARLSGNTIYFGEGSWLTVV.

This rearrangement joins TRBV7-2 to TRBJ1-5; TRBD1 aligns across 10 bases. With 4 bases clipped from V and 2 bases from J, the junction kept 2 bases outside the gene matches. Germline CDR1 reads SGHTA; CDR2 reads FQGNSA. This CDR3 region has 15 residues. The CDR3 loop is CASSSTGGGNQPQHF. The CDR3, as DNA: TGTGCCAGCAGCTCGACAGGGGGCGGCAATCAGCCCCAGCATTTT.

The chain is built from TRBV6-1 and TRBJ2-5, with TRBD1 matching over 7 bases. The trim removed 3 bases at V and 5 bases at J, leaving 6 bases unmatched. The germline CDR1 and CDR2 sequences are MNHNS and SASEGT. This CDR3 comprises 14 residues. CDR3 DNA: TGTGCCAGCAGTGAGGAACAGGGGTGGGAGACCCAGTACTTC. Translating gives CASSEEQGWETQYF.

The chain recombines TRBV28 with TRBJ1-5; D is possibly TRBD1 (6 bases). The CDR3 spans 14 residues. V dropped 7 bases and J dropped 3 bases, with 13 bases sitting between them. The germline V gene has CDR1 MDHEN and CDR2 SYDVKM. CDR3 amino acids: CASKKQGPNQPQHF. The CDR3 coding sequence is TGTGCCAGCAAAAAACAGGGCCCCAATCAGCCCCAGCATTTT.

The genes are TRBV6-6 and TRBJ1-5; no definite D call. Germline values: CDR1 MNHNY, CDR2 SVGAGI (reference sequence). This CDR3 contains 12 residues. The V and J ends lost 4 bases and 4 bases respectively, with 5 bases between them. This CDR3 is CASSSLNQPQHF. The CDR3 DNA follows: TGTGCCAGCAGTTCTCTTAATCAGCCCCAGCATTTT.